This T cell receptor (beta chain) stems from a study of T-cell memory formation after mild COVID-19. This clonotype was seen many times. Its cognate antigen is unknown. MiXCR, applied by TCRdb to the 5' RACE reads, yields one record per CDR3 protein. The data hold more than 120,000 distinct CDR3 sequences, with 15% to 20% observed a single time. In germline, CDR1 is DFQATT, CDR2 SNEGSKA (reference sequence). The germline V and J ends were trimmed by 4 bases and 7 bases, with 9 bases remaining between them. The CDR3 totals 11 residues. Study-wide results and limits: Second-wave clones reaching peak frequency on day 37 lacked confirmed SARS-CoV-2 specificity.

The receptor comes from an adult woman who had mild COVID-19 (a few samples of this study predate the infection). Cell type and time point are not known. The specimen was PBMCs or a T cell subset sorted from them (not recorded which). The chain employs TRBV20-1 and TRBJ2-3; D remains ambiguous. The CDR3 reads CSAISLHTQYF. CDR3 sequence (DNA): TGCAGTGCTATTTCTCTGCATACGCAGTATTTT.